Listed below are T cell receptor beta chains from one sample, sequenced in a study of tumor-infiltrating lymphocytes in primary liver carcinoma. TCRdb re-called the multiplex PCR reads through MiXCR, storing one row per CDR3 protein. The sample yields more than 95,000 distinct CDR3 sequences, about four fifths seen once. The sample taken for sequencing was liver tumor tissue from sampling region 3. Every receptor here comes from a man aged 40-49 years with primary liver carcinoma and hepatitis B virus infection. Both conserved end residues are part of each CDR3. D genes are given only for firm matches. Rows give clone size only sometimes, using once, few, many, or a class for an expanded clone.

CDR3nt: TGCGCCAGCAGCTTTAATGACAATACGGATACGCAGTATTTT; CDR3aa: CASSFNDNTDTQYF; j_gene: TRBJ2-3; v_gene: TRBV5-1; abundance: NA; d_gene: NA
CDR3nt: TGTGCCAGCAGTTTAATAAGCGGGAGGGGAAATGAGCAGTTCTTC; CDR3aa: CASSLISGRGNEQFF; j_gene: TRBJ2-1; v_gene: TRBV12-3/TRBV12-4; abundance: many; d_gene: TRBD2
CDR3nt: TGTGCCAGCAGCCCTCGGGGAGGTGGCACGAATACGCAGTATTTT; CDR3aa: CASSPRGGGTNTQYF; j_gene: TRBJ2-3; v_gene: TRBV11-3; abundance: NA; d_gene: NA
CDR3nt: TGTGTCAGCCACCTAACGAGCTCCTACAATGAGCAGTTCTTC; CDR3aa: CVSHLTSSYNEQFF; j_gene: TRBJ2-1; v_gene: TRBV6-4; abundance: NA; d_gene: NA
CDR3nt: TGTGCCAGAGGACAGGGGCCCCGGGGACCCCAGCATTTT; CDR3aa: CARGQGPRGPQHF; j_gene: TRBJ1-5; v_gene: TRBV11-2; abundance: NA; d_gene: TRBD1
CDR3nt: TGCGTCAGCAAGACCAGTACTCTGACCCAGTACTTC; CDR3aa: CVSKTSTLTQYF; j_gene: TRBJ2-5; v_gene: TRBV10-2; abundance: NA; d_gene: NA
CDR3nt: TGCGTCAGCAATGAACAGGGGGCAGACTATGGCTACACCTTC; CDR3aa: CVSNEQGADYGYTF; j_gene: TRBJ1-2; v_gene: TRBV10-2; abundance: NA; d_gene: TRBD1
CDR3nt: TGCAGCTTCTTCCTAACCGATGAGCAGCTCTTC; CDR3aa: CSFFLTDEQLF; j_gene: TRBJ2-1; v_gene: TRBV29-1; abundance: NA; d_gene: NA
CDR3nt: TGTGCCACCGGCTTATCCAGGGGAGAAGAGACCCAGTACTTC; CDR3aa: CATGLSRGEETQYF; j_gene: TRBJ2-5; v_gene: TRBV7-9; abundance: NA; d_gene: NA
CDR3nt: TGTGCCAGCAGCTTGCCTGGGACTAGCTGGACCAAAAACATTCAATACTTC; CDR3aa: CASSLPGTSWTKNIQYF; j_gene: TRBJ2-4; v_gene: TRBV11-1; abundance: NA; d_gene: TRBD2
CDR3nt: TGTGCCATCAGGGGGGCTAGCGATGTTACAGATACGCAGTATTTT; CDR3aa: CAIRGASDVTDTQYF; j_gene: TRBJ2-3; v_gene: TRBV10-3; abundance: NA; d_gene: NA
CDR3nt: TGTGCAAGCAGCACACGGGGGACTACTGAAACTTTCTTT; CDR3aa: CASSTRGTTETFF; j_gene: TRBJ1-1; v_gene: TRBV6-6; abundance: NA; d_gene: NA
CDR3nt: TGTGCCAGCTCACTCACCGACAGGTATATCAGGGAGCAGTACTTC; CDR3aa: CASSLTDRYIREQYF; j_gene: TRBJ2-7; v_gene: TRBV18; abundance: NA; d_gene: NA
CDR3nt: TGTGCCAGCACCTCCTTCTTAGCCTCCACAGATACGCAGTATTTT; CDR3aa: CASTSFLASTDTQYF; j_gene: TRBJ2-3; v_gene: TRBV5-4; abundance: NA; d_gene: NA
CDR3nt: TGTGCCAGCACCTTAAATCAACGGCGGCTGGCGGGCCTCTCCTACGAGCAGTACTTC; CDR3aa: CASTLNQRRLAGLSYEQYF; j_gene: TRBJ2-7; v_gene: TRBV5-1; abundance: NA; d_gene: NA
CDR3nt: TGCTGTGTCGCTGGAGTGGACGGACGTAGCACAGATATGCAGTATTTT; CDR3aa: CCVAGVDGRSTDMQYF; j_gene: TRBJ2-3; v_gene: TRBV29-1; abundance: NA; d_gene: NA
CDR3nt: TGTGCCTGCGGCCAAGGCGCAGCTGGGGCCAACGTCCTGACTTTC; CDR3aa: CACGQGAAGANVLTF; j_gene: TRBJ2-6; v_gene: TRBV14; abundance: few; d_gene: NA
CDR3nt: TGTAGGGTTGAGGGTCGACAGAGGGCCCACCCCTCCTACAATGAGCAGTTCTTC; CDR3aa: CRVEGRQRAHPSYNEQFF; j_gene: TRBJ2-1; v_gene: TRBV29-1; abundance: NA; d_gene: NA
CDR3nt: TGTGCCAGCAGTTCACTCCCTCTAAGCGGGGGGACAGATACGCCATATTTT; CDR3aa: CASSSLPLSGGTDTPYF; j_gene: TRBJ2-3; v_gene: TRBV6-5; abundance: NA; d_gene: TRBD2
CDR3nt: TGCGCCAGCAGCCAAGATCACGGCGCAGATATGCAGTATTTT; CDR3aa: CASSQDHGADMQYF; j_gene: TRBJ2-3; v_gene: TRBV4-3; abundance: few; d_gene: NA
CDR3nt: TGTGCCAGTAGTTTATCAGAGAGGGGACTAGGTTCACCCCTCCACTTT; CDR3aa: CASSLSERGLGSPLHF; j_gene: TRBJ1-6; v_gene: TRBV6-6; abundance: NA; d_gene: NA
CDR3nt: TGCAGCGTCCTGATGGGGGGCGGAGATACGCAGCATTTT; CDR3aa: CSVLMGGGDTQHF; j_gene: TRBJ1-5; v_gene: TRBV29-1; abundance: NA; d_gene: NA
CDR3nt: TGTGCCAGCAGCGCACAGAACACAGGGGAGCTGTTTTTT; CDR3aa: CASSAQNTGELFF; j_gene: TRBJ2-2; v_gene: TRBV28; abundance: NA; d_gene: NA
CDR3nt: TGCGCAAGCAGCCAAGGTAGGAGCGGGTTTCACAATGAGCAGTACTTC; CDR3aa: CASSQGRSGFHNEQYF; j_gene: TRBJ2-7; v_gene: TRBV4-3; abundance: NA; d_gene: NA
CDR3nt: TGCATCGTTCTCCGGACAGGGGTGAAGAGTGAGCAGTTCTTC; CDR3aa: CIVLRTGVKSEQFF; j_gene: TRBJ2-1; v_gene: TRBV29-1; abundance: once; d_gene: TRBD1
CDR3nt: TGCGCCAGCAGCAGCCCCTCGACAGGGACGGGGGAAGGGAACTATGGCTACACCTTC; CDR3aa: CASSSPSTGTGEGNYGYTF; j_gene: TRBJ1-2; v_gene: TRBV5-1; abundance: many; d_gene: TRBD1
CDR3nt: TGTGCCAGCAGTTTATGGGGAAGCTCCTACGACCAGTACTTC; CDR3aa: CASSLWGSSYDQYF; j_gene: TRBJ2-7; v_gene: TRBV5-6; abundance: NA; d_gene: NA
CDR3nt: TGTGCCAGCAGCGCGGAGACAGGGATGGCAGGGGAGCTGCTTTTT; CDR3aa: CASSAETGMAGELLF; j_gene: TRBJ2-2; v_gene: TRBV7-9; abundance: NA; d_gene: TRBD1
CDR3nt: TGTGCCAGCGGCTTACGATGGACAGGGGAAGACGAGTATTACTTC; CDR3aa: CASGLRWTGEDEYYF; j_gene: TRBJ2-7; v_gene: TRBV11-2; abundance: NA; d_gene: TRBD1
CDR3nt: TGTGCTAGCAGTAGTACCGGGACAGAGGGCCTTAATGAAAAACTGTTTTTT; CDR3aa: CASSSTGTEGLNEKLFF; j_gene: TRBJ1-4; v_gene: TRBV28; abundance: once; d_gene: TRBD1
CDR3nt: TGTGCCAGCAGGTTAGGACACACGCCAAGCGCGGATACGCAGTATTTT; CDR3aa: CASRLGHTPSADTQYF; j_gene: TRBJ2-3; v_gene: TRBV12-3/TRBV12-4; abundance: NA; d_gene: NA
CDR3nt: TGTGCCACCCTGACCTCCGGGGGAGTGTACGAGCAGTATTTC; CDR3aa: CATLTSGGVYEQYF; j_gene: TRBJ2-7; v_gene: TRBV10-3; abundance: NA; d_gene: NA
CDR3nt: TGCGCCAGCAGCTTGGTCGGAGGGGCAAGGACTGAAACTTTCTTT; CDR3aa: CASSLVGGARTETFF; j_gene: TRBJ1-1; v_gene: TRBV5-1; abundance: NA; d_gene: NA
CDR3nt: TGTGCCTTCGGCTTTTGGGACACCGGGGAGCTGTTTTTT; CDR3aa: CAFGFWDTGELFF; j_gene: TRBJ2-2; v_gene: TRBV11-1; abundance: NA; d_gene: NA
CDR3nt: TGCGCCAGTAGCCAAGAGGGATACCCCCCCGCTGCTCAACCTACCTATGACTACACCTTC; CDR3aa: CASSQEGYPPAAQPTYDYTF; j_gene: TRBJ1-2; v_gene: TRBV4-1; abundance: few; d_gene: NA
CDR3nt: TGTGCTAGCAGCTTGCTCGCGGGCGGTCTCACAGATATGCAGTATTTT; CDR3aa: CASSLLAGGLTDMQYF; j_gene: TRBJ2-3; v_gene: TRBV5-4; abundance: NA; d_gene: NA
CDR3nt: TGTCCCAGCAGCATTGAGGTTGGGGCCCCCCGGGAGCTGTTTTTT; CDR3aa: CPSSIEVGAPRELFF; j_gene: TRBJ2-2; v_gene: TRBV6-1; abundance: once; d_gene: NA
CDR3nt: TGTGCCATCAATCGGGGGGATTCACCCCGCCACTTT; CDR3aa: CAINRGDSPRHF; j_gene: TRBJ1-6; v_gene: TRBV10-3; abundance: NA; d_gene: NA
CDR3nt: TGTACCAGCAGCGAGGGACGGCCCAACTATGGCTACACTTTC; CDR3aa: CTSSEGRPNYGYTF; j_gene: TRBJ1-2; v_gene: TRBV6-1; abundance: NA; d_gene: NA
CDR3nt: TGTGCCACCAGCAAAGGGAGCGGGAGGGAATTAGATACGCAGTATTTT; CDR3aa: CATSKGSGRELDTQYF; j_gene: TRBJ2-3; v_gene: TRBV15; abundance: NA; d_gene: TRBD2
CDR3nt: TGTGTCAGCTTAAATCCTCTCGAGGCACGCATTCAGAACTTC; CDR3aa: CVSLNPLEARIQNF; j_gene: TRBJ2-4; v_gene: TRBV6-6; abundance: once; d_gene: NA
CDR3nt: TGTGCCAATAGCTCCACTGCGGTTAGCTCCTACAATGAGCAGTTCTTC; CDR3aa: CANSSTAVSSYNEQFF; j_gene: TRBJ2-1; v_gene: TRBV5-4; abundance: NA; d_gene: NA
CDR3nt: TGTGCCAACACACTCATTTGGGGGGGGCCCGGGCATGAGCAGTTCTTC; CDR3aa: CANTLIWGGPGHEQFF; j_gene: TRBJ2-1; v_gene: TRBV6-1; abundance: NA; d_gene: NA
CDR3nt: TGTGCCAGCAGTCCCGGGACTAGCGGGATAGGTGATACGCAGTATTTT; CDR3aa: CASSPGTSGIGDTQYF; j_gene: TRBJ2-3; v_gene: TRBV12-3/TRBV12-4; abundance: NA; d_gene: TRBD2
CDR3nt: TGTGTCAGTAGCTCGGGGACTAGCGGAACAGATACACAGTATTTT; CDR3aa: CVSSSGTSGTDTQYF; j_gene: TRBJ2-3; v_gene: TRBV5-6; abundance: NA; d_gene: TRBD2
CDR3nt: TGCGCAAGCAGCCATGTTTGGGCCAAGGTCCTGACTTTC; CDR3aa: CASSHVWAKVLTF; j_gene: TRBJ2-6; v_gene: TRBV4-1; abundance: NA; d_gene: NA
CDR3nt: TGCAGCGCCACCGACGGGGGGGACTTTAACACCGGGGAGCCGTTTTTT; CDR3aa: CSATDGGDFNTGEPFF; j_gene: TRBJ2-2; v_gene: TRBV29-1; abundance: NA; d_gene: TRBD2
CDR3nt: TGTGCCAGCGGCCAAGCTCCGGACTTACAACACGAGCAGTTCTTC; CDR3aa: CASGQAPDLQHEQFF; j_gene: TRBJ2-1; v_gene: TRBV4-2; abundance: NA; d_gene: NA
CDR3nt: TGTTCCAGCAGCCCCCGGAGATACAATGTACAGTTCTTC; CDR3aa: CSSSPRRYNVQFF; j_gene: TRBJ2-1; v_gene: TRBV11-1; abundance: NA; d_gene: NA
CDR3nt: TGTGCCAGCAGCCGGACTTTCTCTTCCTACGATGAGCAGTTCTTC; CDR3aa: CASSRTFSSYDEQFF; j_gene: TRBJ2-1; v_gene: TRBV28; abundance: NA; d_gene: NA
CDR3nt: TGTGCCAGCAGTCCCAGTGGCGGACCATACGAGCAGTACTTT; CDR3aa: CASSPSGGPYEQYF; j_gene: TRBJ2-7; v_gene: TRBV12-3/TRBV12-4; abundance: NA; d_gene: NA
CDR3nt: TGCGCCAGGAGATTGACAGTGAACATTGAAGCTTTCTTT; CDR3aa: CARRLTVNIEAFF; j_gene: TRBJ1-1; v_gene: TRBV10-2; abundance: NA; d_gene: NA
CDR3nt: TGTGCCAGCAGTTTATTAACCCTGGACAGCGACCAGTTCTTC; CDR3aa: CASSLLTLDSDQFF; j_gene: TRBJ2-1; v_gene: TRBV12-3/TRBV12-4; abundance: NA; d_gene: NA
CDR3nt: TGTGCCAGCAGCACAGGGGGGACTATTGAAACATTCTTT; CDR3aa: CASSTGGTIETFF; j_gene: TRBJ1-1; v_gene: TRBV6-6; abundance: NA; d_gene: TRBD1
CDR3nt: TGCAGCGTTGGGGCGGGGTGGGGTATGAACACTGAAGCTTTCTTT; CDR3aa: CSVGAGWGMNTEAFF; j_gene: TRBJ1-1; v_gene: TRBV29-1; abundance: medium-sized; d_gene: NA
CDR3nt: TGTGCCAGCAGTTTAGACGGTATGGGGGCCAAAAACATTCAGTACTTC; CDR3aa: CASSLDGMGAKNIQYF; j_gene: TRBJ2-4; v_gene: TRBV12-3/TRBV12-4; abundance: many; d_gene: NA
CDR3nt: TGTGCCAGCAGTGAAGAGAGGGGCATTGAGCAATACTTC; CDR3aa: CASSEERGIEQYF; j_gene: TRBJ2-1; v_gene: TRBV6-1; abundance: NA; d_gene: NA
CDR3nt: TGTGCCAGCAGTTACCTGACTAGTTCTAATGAGCAGTTCTTC; CDR3aa: CASSYLTSSNEQFF; j_gene: TRBJ2-1; v_gene: TRBV6-5; abundance: NA; d_gene: NA
CDR3nt: TGTGTCAGCAGCTCTGGGGGAAACTCTGTTGGAGCCCGCACAGATAAGCAGTATTTT; CDR3aa: CVSSSGGNSVGARTDKQYF; j_gene: TRBJ2-3; v_gene: TRBV11-1; abundance: NA; d_gene: NA